These 9 T cell receptor beta chains were all obtained from the same sample, sequenced in a study of Graves' ophthalmopathy and Graves' hyperthyroidism. RNA transcripts were the source from which TCR beta CDR3 regions were amplified. First-round RT-PCR with HTBI primers preceded a second-round multiplex PCR. TCRdb redid the calling of the multiplex PCR reads with MiXCR, one entry per CDR3 protein. The repertoire holds some 1.1 million distinct CDR3 sequences, with about 36% as singletons. The sample consisted of peripheral blood or thyroid tissue (not recorded which). These receptors all come from an adult man with Graves' hyperthyroidism.

This rearrangement joins TRBV7-2 to TRBJ1-1; tentatively, D is TRBD1 (5 bases). Trimming removed 5 bases from V and 1 base from J, with 8 bases in between. CDR3 length equals 13 residues. Germline V lookup: CDR1 SGHTA, CDR2 FQGNSA. The chain's CDR3 is CASSTGKNTEAFF. The CDR3 bases are TGTGCCAGCAGCACAGGAAAGAACACTGAAGCTTTCTTT.

The V call is TRBV4-3, the J call TRBJ2-5; D perhaps matches TRBD2 (7 bases). Germline V gene lookup returns CDR1 LGHNA and CDR2 YSLEER. The CDR3 loop spans 16 amino acids. V lost 1 base, J lost 0 bases, and 12 bases lay in between. CDR3 sequence (DNA): TGCGCCAGCAGCCAAGCCCGGGGGGCGGACCAAGAGACCCAGTACTTC. Translation: CASSQARGADQETQYF.

The V and J genes are TRBV20-1 and TRBJ1-1, with D tentatively TRBD1 (6 bases). Germline loops: CDR1 DFQATT, CDR2 SNEGSKA (reference sequence). Trimming took off 1 base at V and 6 bases at J, with 15 bases between the two ends. The CDR3 extends over 14 amino acids. The CDR3 protein is CSARAPAEGAEAFF. The CDR3 region has the DNA TGCAGTGCTAGAGCCCCCGCCGAGGGGGCTGAAGCTTTCTTT.

This clonotype was seen at least ten times. The chain joins TRBV12-3 or TRBV12-4 to TRBJ1-5; 9 positions match TRBD1. Trimming removed 6 bases from V and 5 bases from J; junction bases left unmatched: 5. The CDR3 covers 14 residues. The CDR3 protein is CASSPGQGYQPQHF. As DNA, the CDR3 is TGTGCCAGCAGCCCAGGACAGGGGTATCAGCCCCAGCATTTT.

V is TRBV19 and J is TRBJ1-1; 9 nucleotides line up with TRBD1. The germline gives CDR1 LNHDA, CDR2 SQIVND (reference sequence). The V and J ends lost 7 bases and 7 bases, in that order; junction bases with no gene match: 7. CDR3 length: 13 residues. As DNA, the CDR3 is TGTGCCAGTACCTTGGACAGGGGCGATGAAGCTTTCTTT. Translated, it gives CASTLDRGDEAFF.

The rearrangement uses TRBV7-2 and TRBJ2-7, with D unresolved. CDR3 length: 15 amino acids. CDR1 SGHTA and CDR2 FQGNSA come from the germline V gene. Trimming took 2 bases from V and 0 from J, leaving 11 bases between them. CDR3 coding DNA: TGTGCCAGCAGCTTAATTTCGAGTCGCTCCTACGAGCAGTACTTC. This codes for CASSLISSRSYEQYF. Full variable domain (outside the CDR3, taken from reference TRBV7-2 and TRBJ2-7): GAGVSQSPSNKVTEKGKDVELRCDPISGHTALYWYRQSLGQGLEFLIYFQGNSAPDKSGLPSDRFSAERTGGSVSTLTIQRTQQEDSAVYLCASSLISSRSYEQYFGPGTRLTVT.

Points on this clonotype: This may be a read error: a much more frequent sequence differs by one nucleotide. The chain uses TRBV20-1 and TRBJ1-6; 9 nucleotides align to TRBD1. The CDR3 sequence is 13 residues long. Germline V CDR1 and CDR2: DFQATT, SNEGSKA (reference sequence). CDR3 sequence: CSAEQGAGSPVHF. The DNA of the CDR3 is TGCAGTGCAGAACAGGGGGCCGGTTCACCCGTCCACTTT.

The rearrangement joins TRBV28 to TRBJ2-2, with 8 nucleotides matching TRBD1. The CDR3 covers 12 residues. The junction had 0 bases not matched to a gene; V was cut back by 11 bases and J by 1 base. Germline V gene lookup returns CDR1 MDHEN and CDR2 SYDVKM. For the CDR3, the DNA is TGTGCCGGGACAGGGAACACCGGGGAGCTGTTTTTT. Its translation: CAGTGNTGELFF.

This clonotype was found many times. The V and J genes are TRBV4-3 and TRBJ1-5; 7 nucleotides line up with TRBD1. The CDR3 is 15 residues long. Germline lookup yields CDR1 LGHNA and CDR2 YSLEER. V gave up 0 bases and J gave up 2 bases; unmatched junction bases: 1. The DNA of the CDR3 is TGCGCCAGCAGCCAAGATACAGGGGGCAATCAGCCCCAGCATTTT. Translated, it gives CASSQDTGGNQPQHF.